This is a list of T cell receptor beta chains from one sample in a study of blood T cell repertoires in COVID-19. Sequenced by immunoSEQ multiplex PCR; TCRdb stores in-frame clones only, minus some. The table includes 150,000 to 200,000 clones, 65% to 85% detected once. Sequencing was carried out using peripheral blood. These receptors all come from a woman between 65 and 79 years old who had recovered from COVID-19. Each CDR3 is given with its conserved first and last residue. D genes are given only for firm matches. Not every row has a clone size; where given, it reads once, few, many or a size class.

d_call: .; v_call: TRBV9; clone_size: few; j_call: TRBJ1-2; cdr3_aa: CASTKRGGVGYTF; cdr3_nt: TGTGCCAGCACCAAAAGGGGGGGAGTCGGCTACACCTTC
d_call: .; v_call: TRBV5-5; clone_size: .; j_call: TRBJ1-2; cdr3_aa: CASKPPGAAYGYTF; cdr3_nt: TGTGCCAGCAAGCCCCCTGGGGCGGCCTATGGCTACACCTTC
d_call: .; v_call: TRBV5-4; clone_size: .; j_call: TRBJ2-7; cdr3_aa: CASSFGGESYEQYF; cdr3_nt: TGTGCCAGCAGCTTCGGCGGGGAGTCCTACGAGCAGTACTTC
d_call: TRBD2; v_call: TRBV19; clone_size: .; j_call: TRBJ2-3; cdr3_aa: CASRAIAGPSTDTQYF; cdr3_nt: TGTGCCAGTAGGGCCATAGCGGGTCCTAGCACAGATACGCAGTATTTT
d_call: .; v_call: TRBV18; clone_size: .; j_call: TRBJ1-5; cdr3_aa: CASSGGNDQPQHF; cdr3_nt: TGTGCCAGCTCAGGGGGGAACGATCAGCCCCAGCATTTT
d_call: .; v_call: TRBV6-5; clone_size: once; j_call: TRBJ1-1; cdr3_aa: CASSYSMGREAFF; cdr3_nt: TGTGCCAGCAGTTACTCGATGGGGAGAGAAGCTTTCTTT
d_call: .; v_call: TRBV9; clone_size: .; j_call: TRBJ1-2; cdr3_aa: CASTPLTGWSGYTF; cdr3_nt: TGTGCCAGCACCCCCCTAACAGGGTGGTCTGGCTACACCTTC
d_call: .; v_call: TRBV2; clone_size: once; j_call: TRBJ1-5; cdr3_aa: CATTTGRHNQPQHF; cdr3_nt: TGTGCCACCACAACCGGGAGGCACAATCAGCCCCAGCATTTT
d_call: TRBD1; v_call: TRBV7-2; clone_size: .; j_call: TRBJ2-7; cdr3_aa: CASSLVGQGVYEQYF; cdr3_nt: TGTGCCAGCAGCTTAGTGGGACAGGGGGTCTACGAGCAGTACTTC
d_call: TRBD2; v_call: TRBV6-5; clone_size: .; j_call: TRBJ2-3; cdr3_aa: CASSSLGLAGQTQYF; cdr3_nt: TGTGCCAGCAGTTCTCTTGGACTAGCGGGCCAGACGCAGTATTTT
d_call: TRBD2; v_call: TRBV9; clone_size: .; j_call: TRBJ2-7; cdr3_aa: CASSVGGAGLYEQYF; cdr3_nt: TGTGCCAGCAGCGTAGGTGGAGCGGGGCTCTACGAGCAGTACTTC
d_call: .; v_call: TRBV7-8; clone_size: .; j_call: TRBJ1-3; cdr3_aa: CASSTGFGNTIYF; cdr3_nt: TGTGCCAGCAGCACAGGGTTTGGAAACACCATATATTTT
d_call: .; v_call: TRBV2; clone_size: .; j_call: TRBJ2-3; cdr3_aa: CASNTNRASADTQYF; cdr3_nt: TGTGCCAGCAATACCAACCGGGCTAGCGCAGATACGCAGTATTTT
d_call: .; v_call: TRBV20-1; clone_size: .; j_call: TRBJ1-1; cdr3_aa: CSARANTEAFF; cdr3_nt: TGCAGTGCTAGGGCGAACACTGAAGCTTTCTTT
d_call: .; v_call: TRBV3-1/TRBV3-2; clone_size: .; j_call: TRBJ2-3; cdr3_aa: CASSPWTSTDTQYF; cdr3_nt: TGTGCCAGCAGCCCCTGGACTAGCACAGATACGCAGTATTTT
d_call: .; v_call: TRBV5-1; clone_size: .; j_call: TRBJ1-1; cdr3_aa: CASVPAGRGDAEAFF; cdr3_nt: TGCGCCAGCGTCCCCGCGGGCAGGGGTGACGCTGAAGCTTTCTTT
d_call: .; v_call: TRBV18; clone_size: .; j_call: TRBJ2-5; cdr3_aa: CASSPAAETQYF; cdr3_nt: TGTGCCAGCTCACCTGCCGCGGAGACCCAGTACTTC
d_call: .; v_call: TRBV30; clone_size: .; j_call: TRBJ2-2; cdr3_aa: CAWSGLRYTGELFF; cdr3_nt: TGTGCCTGGAGTGGCCTCAGGTACACCGGGGAGCTGTTTTTT
d_call: TRBD1; v_call: TRBV28; clone_size: few; j_call: TRBJ1-2; cdr3_aa: CASSPRRTGPGYTF; cdr3_nt: TGTGCCAGCAGTCCCCGGCGGACAGGGCCTGGCTACACCTTC
d_call: .; v_call: TRBV5-4; clone_size: few; j_call: TRBJ1-3; cdr3_aa: CASSPPGGGNTIYF; cdr3_nt: TGTGCCAGCAGCCCGCCGGGGGGTGGAAACACCATATATTTT
d_call: TRBD1; v_call: TRBV11-1; clone_size: .; j_call: TRBJ1-1; cdr3_aa: CASSLGWTGSSEAFF; cdr3_nt: TGTGCCAGCAGCTTAGGCTGGACAGGGAGCTCCGAAGCTTTCTTT
d_call: .; v_call: TRBV18; clone_size: .; j_call: TRBJ2-3; cdr3_aa: CASRNSGFTDTQYF; cdr3_nt: TGTGCCAGCCGAAACAGCGGGTTCACAGATACGCAGTATTTT
d_call: .; v_call: TRBV5-1; clone_size: .; j_call: TRBJ1-1; cdr3_aa: CASSPGRGGAEAFF; cdr3_nt: TGCGCCAGCAGCCCGGGGCGGGGGGGCGCTGAAGCTTTCTTT
d_call: .; v_call: TRBV18; clone_size: .; j_call: TRBJ1-1; cdr3_aa: CASSPRGGGEAFF; cdr3_nt: TGTGCCAGCTCACCCCGCGGGGGGGGTGAAGCTTTCTTT
d_call: .; v_call: TRBV9; clone_size: .; j_call: TRBJ2-1; cdr3_aa: CASSPRDLLGGEQFF; cdr3_nt: TGTGCCAGCAGCCCCCGGGACCTATTGGGGGGTGAGCAGTTCTTC
d_call: TRBD1; v_call: TRBV18; clone_size: .; j_call: TRBJ2-3; cdr3_aa: CASSPRTGWTTDTQYF; cdr3_nt: TGTGCCAGCTCCCCCCGGACAGGGTGGACCACAGATACGCAGTATTTT
d_call: TRBD1; v_call: TRBV14; clone_size: .; j_call: TRBJ1-2; cdr3_aa: CASSQDARGLRGYTF; cdr3_nt: TGTGCCAGCAGCCAAGATGCCAGGGGGCTTCGAGGCTACACCTTC
d_call: .; v_call: TRBV21-1; clone_size: .; j_call: TRBJ1-3; cdr3_aa: CASIRDTQSSGNTIYF; cdr3_nt: TGTGCCAGTATCCGGGACACCCAGAGCTCTGGAAACACCATATATTTT
d_call: TRBD1; v_call: TRBV11-3; clone_size: once; j_call: TRBJ1-5; cdr3_aa: CASSEVPSTGGNQPQHF; cdr3_nt: TGTGCCAGCAGCGAGGTCCCCTCGACAGGGGGTAATCAGCCCCAGCATTTT
d_call: .; v_call: TRBV19; clone_size: .; j_call: TRBJ2-1; cdr3_aa: CASSRAPGNEQFF; cdr3_nt: TGTGCCAGTAGTAGGGCCCCTGGGAATGAGCAGTTCTTC
d_call: .; v_call: TRBV5-1; clone_size: .; j_call: TRBJ2-6; cdr3_aa: CASSPGHQGANVLTF; cdr3_nt: TGCGCCAGCAGCCCCGGACATCAGGGGGCCAACGTCCTGACTTTC
d_call: .; v_call: TRBV4-1; clone_size: .; j_call: TRBJ2-5; cdr3_aa: CASSQVWSELGSQTQYF; cdr3_nt: TGCGCCAGCAGCCAGGTTTGGTCAGAGCTAGGCTCGCAGACCCAGTACTTC
d_call: .; v_call: TRBV10-3; clone_size: .; j_call: TRBJ1-4; cdr3_aa: CAISESAEKLFF; cdr3_nt: TGTGCCATCAGTGAGTCAGCGGAAAAACTGTTTTTT
d_call: .; v_call: TRBV11-2; clone_size: .; j_call: TRBJ2-5; cdr3_aa: CASSRGAASGQETQYF; cdr3_nt: TGTGCCAGCAGTAGGGGGGCGGCTAGCGGCCAAGAGACCCAGTACTTC
d_call: TRBD1; v_call: TRBV30; clone_size: .; j_call: TRBJ1-2; cdr3_aa: CAWEGATYGYTF; cdr3_nt: TGTGCCTGGGAGGGGGCTACCTATGGCTACACCTTC
d_call: TRBD1; v_call: TRBV7-2; clone_size: once; j_call: TRBJ2-3; cdr3_aa: CASSIDRGRVDTQYF; cdr3_nt: TGTGCCAGCAGCATCGACAGGGGGCGCGTAGATACGCAGTATTTT
d_call: TRBD1; v_call: TRBV5-4; clone_size: few; j_call: TRBJ1-2; cdr3_aa: CASSSDRGKDTF; cdr3_nt: TGTGCCAGCAGCAGTGACAGGGGCAAAGACACCTTC
d_call: .; v_call: TRBV5-1; clone_size: .; j_call: TRBJ2-7; cdr3_aa: CASSLGSTLGLEQYF; cdr3_nt: TGCGCCAGCAGCTTGGGGTCCACTCTGGGGCTCGAGCAGTACTTC
d_call: TRBD2; v_call: TRBV10-3; clone_size: .; j_call: TRBJ2-1; cdr3_aa: CATLAGRSYNEQFF; cdr3_nt: TGTGCCACCTTAGCGGGGCGCTCCTACAATGAGCAGTTCTTC
d_call: .; v_call: TRBV7-3; clone_size: .; j_call: TRBJ2-7; cdr3_aa: CASSLWGTSDEQYF; cdr3_nt: TGTGCCAGCAGCTTATGGGGAACTAGTGACGAGCAGTACTTC
d_call: .; v_call: TRBV9; clone_size: once; j_call: TRBJ2-3; cdr3_aa: CASSVGRAGTDTQYF; cdr3_nt: TGTGCCAGCAGCGTAGGGAGGGCTGGGACAGATACGCAGTATTTT
d_call: .; v_call: TRBV7-2; clone_size: .; j_call: TRBJ1-1; cdr3_aa: CASSPFLRVDAFF; cdr3_nt: TGTGCCAGCAGCCCCTTCCTTCGGGTGGATGCTTTCTTT
d_call: TRBD1; v_call: TRBV18; clone_size: .; j_call: TRBJ1-5; cdr3_aa: CASSPPGTGGQPQHF; cdr3_nt: TGTGCCAGCTCACCACCCGGGACAGGGGGACAGCCCCAGCATTTT
d_call: TRBD1; v_call: TRBV18; clone_size: .; j_call: TRBJ1-2; cdr3_aa: CASSPTDRVDGYTF; cdr3_nt: TGTGCCAGCTCACCCACCGACAGGGTCGATGGCTACACCTTC
d_call: TRBD2; v_call: TRBV5-4; clone_size: .; j_call: TRBJ2-1; cdr3_aa: CASSRRGGLNNEQFF; cdr3_nt: TGTGCCAGCAGCCGTCGGGGGGGCCTCAACAATGAGCAGTTCTTC
d_call: .; v_call: TRBV5-1; clone_size: .; j_call: TRBJ1-2; cdr3_aa: CASSLGGPYDGYTF; cdr3_nt: TGCGCCAGCAGCTTGGGAGGGCCTTATGATGGCTACACCTTC
d_call: .; v_call: TRBV5-1; clone_size: .; j_call: TRBJ1-2; cdr3_aa: CASSLGGAGAGVGYTF; cdr3_nt: TGCGCCAGCAGCTTGGGCGGAGCGGGGGCCGGGGTTGGCTACACCTTC
d_call: .; v_call: TRBV7-9; clone_size: .; j_call: TRBJ1-1; cdr3_aa: CASNQLASFEVGAEAFF; cdr3_nt: TGTGCCAGCAACCAACTAGCTTCGTTCGAGGTCGGGGCTGAAGCTTTCTTT